The 11 T cell receptor beta chains presented below share a single source sample, sequenced in a study of CD8+CD57+ T cells in acquired aplastic anemia listed by TCRdb under 2018. The instrument given in TCRdb is Illumina HiSeq 2000. Genomic DNA served as template for TCR beta VDJ combination and CDR3 sequence profiling. TCRdb handled the public reads itself, with Q25 trimming in fastp and clone calling in MiXCR, and kept productive beta chains. For every CDR3 protein sequence, its rows merge into one entry that carries the most common genes and DNA. This sample holds fewer than 250,000 distinct CDR3 sequences; around 45% were observed only once. About 7.8% of the sample goes to the ten largest clones. Expansion of CD8+CD57+ cells had been shown by flow cytometry in the patients chosen for sequencing. Sequencing was performed on sorted CD4+, CD8+, or CD8+CD57+ T cells (not recorded which) from PBMCs. The receptors here all came from a human donor with aplastic anemia.

This clonotype appeared many times. The chain has TRBV6-2 or TRBV6-3 and TRBJ2-1; D is ambiguous. This CDR3 spans 13 amino acids. V was pared by 0 bases and J by 6 bases, with 6 bases between. CDR1 is MNHEY, CDR2 SVGEGT, per germline. The CDR3 is CASSYSKSNEQFF. In nucleotides, the CDR3 is TGTGCCAGCAGTTACTCGAAATCCAATGAGCAGTTCTTC.

J is TRBJ1-2 and V is TRBV9; D gene unclear. This CDR3 contains 12 residues. V lost 0 bases and J lost 8, with 8 bases in between. The germline CDR1 and CDR2 sequences are SGDLS and YYNGEE. CDR3 loop: CASSVEARGYTF. In DNA form, the CDR3 reads TGTGCCAGCAGCGTAGAGGCGCGGGGCTACACCTTC.

This clonotype was counted at least ten times. CDR3 nucleotides: TGTGCCAGCAGTGACTCGGGCGGGGGGCTCCCCCACGAGCAGTACTTC. Translated, it gives CASSDSGGGLPHEQYF. The chain combines TRBV6-4 with TRBJ2-7, with 8 nucleotides matching TRBD2. The CDR3 loop spans 16 amino acids. Germline lookup yields CDR1 MRHNA and CDR2 SNTAGT. Trimming at V came to 0 bases and at J to 5 bases, leaving 9 bases not matched to a gene.

This clonotype has ten or more counts. The chain recombines TRBV13 with TRBJ2-7; 7 nucleotides align to TRBD2. V was clipped by 11 bases and J by 2 bases; unmatched bases: 9. This CDR3 has 13 residues. Germline lookup yields CDR1 PRHDT and CDR2 FYEKMQ (reference sequence). CDR3 protein: CAGSSRGAYEQYF. The CDR3 DNA reads as TGTGCCGGGTCCTCTCGGGGGGCCTACGAGCAGTACTTC.

CDR3 loop: CSVQLGPETQYF. Here the CDR3 DNA reads TGCAGTGTCCAGCTAGGGCCGGAGACCCAGTACTTC. The J gene is TRBJ2-5, the V gene TRBV20-1; D remains ambiguous. Trimming removed 7 bases at V and 5 bases at J, with 14 bases between. The CDR3 length is 12 residues. Germline V CDR1 and CDR2: DFQATT, SNEGSKA (reference sequence).

This clonotype was recorded many times. The junction departs from germline at one end; a sequencing error may be responsible. The V call is TRBV20-1, the J call TRBJ1-2; 7 positions match TRBD1. This CDR3 is built from 16 residues. Germline CDR1 DFQATT, CDR2 SNEGSKA (reference sequence). CDR3 residues: CSARDISRDSFYDYTF. The DNA of the CDR3 is TGCAGTGCTAGAGATATTTCCCGGGACAGTTTTTATGACTACACCTTC.

This clonotype appeared many times. V and J are TRBV7-9 and TRBJ2-7, with D hard to call. This CDR3 region has 15 residues. Germline CDR1 SEHNR, CDR2 FQNEAQ (reference sequence). With 4 bases removed from V and 7 bases from J, the gap between germline ends came to 20 bases. CDR3 residues: CASSSPSRPTGEQYF. CDR3 sequence (DNA): TGTGCCAGCAGCTCCCCGTCAAGGCCGACGGGTGAGCAGTACTTC.

This clonotype was observed many times. This chain uses TRBV15 with TRBJ2-3, with 10 bases lining up with TRBD2. The CDR3 extends over 14 amino acids. J gave up 1 base and V 5 bases, and 0 bases lay outside the gene matches. The V gene's germline CDR1 is LNHNV and CDR2 YYDKDF (reference sequence). The DNA of the CDR3 is TGTGCCACCAGCCTAGCGGGGGGCACAGATACGCAGTATTTT. It yields the protein CATSLAGGTDTQYF.

This clonotype has at least ten counts. This sequence joins TRBV7-3 and TRBJ1-2; a weak D match, TRBD1 (5 bases). Germline V gene lookup returns CDR1 SGHTA and CDR2 FQGTGA. There are 13 residues in the CDR3. With 1 base removed from V and 7 bases from J, the gap between germline ends came to 10 bases. CDR3 protein: CASSLKLGVGYTF. DNA of the CDR3: TGTGCCAGCAGCTTAAAACTAGGGGTTGGCTACACCTTC.

The chain couples TRBV9 to TRBJ1-1, with D unclear. Germline V gene data show CDR1 as SGDLS and CDR2 as YYNGEE. The CDR3 runs 13 residues. V lost 4 bases, J lost 3 bases, and 10 bases lay in between. The CDR3 loop reads CASSPVRDTEAFF. DNA for the CDR3: TGTGCCAGCAGCCCGGTTCGGGACACTGAAGCTTTCTTT.

The chain links TRBV27 to TRBJ1-1; TRBD1 is a possible D gene (5 bases). The CDR3 extends over 14 amino acids. Germline CDR1 and CDR2: MNHEY and SMNVEV (reference sequence). Trimming removed 6 bases at V and 1 base at J, with 12 bases between. Here the CDR3 reads CASRQAARNTEAFF. CDR3 nucleotide sequence: TGTGCCAGCAGACAGGCCGCCCGGAACACTGAAGCTTTCTTT.